This T cell receptor (beta chain) was obtained from a study of beta chain features in type 1 diabetes. This clone has just a few counts. The target antigen is unknown. Study results and caveats: All four CD4+ subsets of Type 1 diabetes patients contained TCRB CDR3s that were moderately but significantly shorter. Type 1 diabetes patients had fewer VDJ junction insertions and more deletions.

V trimming: 3 bases; J trimming: 1 base; junction bases outside the gene matches: 4. Germline loops: CDR1 SGHTA, CDR2 FQGTGA. The length of the CDR3 is 16 residues. TCRB transcripts that were expressed got sequenced, as all of the isolated RNA had been reverse transcribed. The repertoire was sequenced with immunoSEQ multiplex PCR; TCRdb's copy has only in-frame clones and lacks some. The sample has about 170,000 clones, approximately 8% seen once. The V and J genes are TRBV7-3 and TRBJ2-2; 8 positions match TRBD2. Sequencing was done on a sample of central memory CD4+ T cells from blood. This receptor was taken from a middle-aged woman with type 1 diabetes. Here the CDR3 DNA reads TGTGCCAGCAGCTTGGCGGGGGGAAGGAACACCGGGGAGCTGTTTTTT. Residues: CASSLAGGRNTGELFF.